This TCR beta chain is from a study of cytomegalovirus exposure and HLA in healthy donors (dated by TCRdb to about 2017). Turning to the overall study: In an earlier analysis of some 610 of the donors, 276 Gb of sequence data and 90 million to 120 million unique TCR beta sequences from approximately 180 million T cells were reported. Donor age, sex, ethnicity and CMV serostatus were collected together with the repertoire data. About 320 gigabases of sequencing data and 70 million to 85 million unique TCR sequences were included in an early release covering 550 to 800 HLA-typed donors. Across approximately 420 genotyped donors of the cohort, an average of roughly 250,000 unique TCR beta nucleotide sequences per donor were sequenced, and roughly 20% of those sequences were non-productive. Genome-wide SNP genotypes for about three fifths of the roughly 700 donors were used in a later genetic analysis, which treated that subset as a discovery cohort. Every repertoire in the discovery cohort had been generated on one and the same sequencing platform. The study aimed to test whether cataloging public T cell receptors could reveal signatures of past pathogen exposure. A later analysis re-analyzed previously published TCR beta repertoires from approximately 670 donors and added high-resolution HLA genotyping to study TCR occurrence patterns. Class I and class II HLA loci were covered by the typing at four-digit resolution. The study combined high-throughput TCR immunosequencing, statistical association of individual TCRs with disease status, and machine learning to predict cytomegalovirus infection status. Along with the roughly 670-subject first cohort, a separate validation cohort of over 90 different subjects was used. The T cell repertoires of roughly 660 subjects were profiled by immunosequencing and related to cytomegalovirus serostatus. The genetic ancestry cluster associated with self-reported Caucasian donors included 81% of the 398 genotyped donors. To decide whether each TCR beta V gene segment behaved as functional or pseudogenic, an earlier analysis of approximately 620 of the donors relied on high-throughput TCR beta sequencing. The number of donors typed differed by locus, with about 620-630 for A, B, C, DRB1 and DQB1, roughly 550 for DQA1, 600 to 610 for DPA1, and some 470 for DPB1. In the later analysis, no new phenotypic data were used to find candidate immune exposures; instead, reliance was placed on TCR beta sequences and their occurrence across donors. Because of strong linkage in the cohort, roughly five DR-DQ haplotypes were treated as single units for association and clustering. The study at large found these results: CMV serostatus was the only immune exposure information available for the cohort. This cohort had only TCR beta chains sequenced, and the lack of alpha or paired-chain data limited which features could be detected. Several of the top co-occurrence clusters appeared to be linked to parvovirus B19, influenza, CMV and Epstein-Barr virus, according to a later analysis. Over 15 rarely observed V segments, including chromosome 9 orphons, were excluded from the earlier analysis of several hundred of the donors because counts were too low. Assigning TCR associations to individual alleles was difficult when HLA alleles, especially DR and DQ, strongly co-occurred. In a later analysis, 15,000 to 20,000 TCR beta sequences were associated with specific HLA alleles at a false discovery rate of 0.05. The authors suggested that the approach could potentially be extended to other disease states and immunological phenotypes. Some IMGT-functional V segments, including TRBV6-2 and TRBV6-3, could not be distinguished by the 87-base-pair reads and were therefore excluded. A later analysis found that HLA-associated TCR beta chains were more clonally expanded and had lower generation probabilities than equally common non-associated chains. Linkage disequilibrium might explain the correlated functional status among segregating V segments, but an unknown experimental factor could not be ruled out. A further reported finding was that TCR beta sequences accurately predicted the HLA-A and HLA-B alleles for most subjects in the first cohort. An earlier analysis of some 590 of the donors showed that most TCR beta V segments appeared in productive rearrangements either about 90% or about 30% of the time, which broadly matched IMGT annotations. Because some donors lacked HLA typing at each locus, the association tests relied only on the typed subset. Across donors, most TCR sequences were observed very rarely, whereas some public TCRs were present in many individuals. A few of the identified cytomegalovirus-associated TCR beta chains were confirmed in vitro to be specific for cytomegalovirus antigens. According to a later analysis, TCR association rates differed among HLA loci, with DRB1 alleles showing the most associated TCRs and HLA-C alleles showing the fewest. Compared with the approximately 670-donor mean, donors in an Asian-associated ancestry cluster had fewer N-insertions in productive TCRs, according to a later genetic analysis. A total of 164 TCR beta chains were listed by the study as associated with cytomegalovirus. According to a later analysis, most CMV-associated TCR beta chains appeared to be HLA-restricted, and the HLA associations seemed to be driven largely by CMV exposure. Sequencing depth was assumed to be roughly uniform across donors in the presence/absence analyses, though that assumption may not hold. The sequencing pipeline was judged likely to have produced a cluster of highly shared sequence variants as a technical artifact. Cytomegalovirus status was reported to be diagnosed by the classifier with high specificity and sensitivity in both the original and validation cohorts. An association between a missense DCLRE1C variant and V-gene and J-gene trimming of TCR beta chains was found in a later genetic analysis and replicated in an independent cohort.

A word on this clone: What this receptor recognizes is not known. Base qualities were left out, and no much larger clone turns up one base away.

The germline V gene (reference sequence) yields GTSNPN for CDR1 and SVGIG for CDR2. The CDR3, from cysteine to phenylalanine, totals 15 residues. The CDR3 DNA has 45 bases and is translated from base 1. For this chain, trimming is 0 bases at the V end and 15 bases at the J end, and the number of junction bases without a gene match is 16. The method behind the library was the immunoSEQ multiplex PCR assay. For the multiplex PCR, a mixture combining 60 forward primers for TCR Vbeta segments and 13 reverse primers for TCR Jbeta segments was used. A multiplex PCR assay on genomic DNA amplified the CDR3 region of rearranged TCR beta genes. Amplified TCR beta libraries were sequenced as 87-base-pair reads on the Illumina HiSeq System. On the authors' methods: Across the 700 or so repertoires, a later analysis counted 60 million to 90 million unique TCR beta chains, roughly 11 million of which were shared by at least two donors. Raw reads were error-corrected and collapsed into unique sequences with a nearest-neighbor algorithm that merged closely related sequences to remove PCR and sequencing errors. Alignment of CDR3 sequences to IMGT reference sequences was used to assign V, D and J gene segments. For a sequence to be retained, at least a six-nucleotide match to both a V gene segment and a J gene segment was required. A rearrangement counted as productive if the CDR3 had no stop codons and remained in frame with V and J, and every other rearrangement counted as non-productive. CDR3 was defined by IMGT convention, running from the second conserved V-encoded cysteine to the conserved J-encoded phenylalanine. The earlier analysis of about 590 of the donors excluded sequences that lacked an unambiguous match to a single V gene segment. In an earlier analysis of 587 of the donors, a V segment was called functional when productive rearrangements were above 56.7%, and segregating when the standard deviation between donors exceeded 5%. A statistical classification framework was built to diagnose cytomegalovirus status from the catalog of TCR beta chain sequences. A later analysis assigned V and J genes by comparing TCR nucleotide sequences with IMGT/GENE-DB human TR gene sequences. In a later analysis, CDR3 sequences and most-parsimonious VDJ recombination scenarios were assigned using the TCRdist pipeline. In a later analysis, every TCR beta chain was defined by the combination of its CDR3 amino acid sequence and its V-gene family, and reads without a unique V-gene family were dropped. To address suspected cross-contamination and a sequencing artifact, a later analysis removed around 590 highly shared, low-generation-probability nucleotide sequences. For each public chain, a later analysis derived a clonal expansion index from normalized ranks of inferred template counts within each repertoire. Generation probabilities in a later analysis came from a VDJ recombination model fitted to out-of-frame rearrangements, and those results were checked against IGoR. A later analysis scored TCR-TCR, TCR-HLA and TCR-CMV co-occurrence with hypergeometric tests, applying a repertoire-size bias correction to TCR pairs. To estimate false discovery rates, a later analysis permuted the HLA or CMV assignments 20 times. In a later analysis, co-occurring TCRs were grouped with DBSCAN, and TCRdist sequence similarity was added when clustering was performed within HLA-allele-positive subsets. Repertoires with fewer than 30,000 or more than 120,000 public chains were left out of co-occurrence clustering, as were five repertoires with anomalous nucleotide sharing. Not all clones reach the TCRdb copy of this immuneACCESS table, which keeps in-frame sequences only. Checked studies attribute under half of the gap to unresolved V genes and leave the rest unexplained. Clonal size and the V and J genes are those of that table, whereas D and trimming came from the DNA. The sample profile shows roughly 200,000 clones; around 81% of them were found once. Roughly 5% of the sample is held by the ten biggest clonotypes.

The cohort consisted of 650 to 700 healthy bone marrow donors. At the time of sampling, every cohort member was nominally healthy, though immune exposures that went unrecorded were likely present. The donor was CMV seronegative and belonged to the group of around 400 seronegative cohort members. Each donor provided a peripheral blood sample, and peripheral blood mononuclear cells were used for TCR beta sequencing. Genomic DNA was extracted from the blood cell samples with the Qiagen DNeasy Blood Extraction Kit. Material for sequencing was PBMCs. The V and J segments used are TRBV30 and TRBJ2-4; TRBD1 agrees with 8 junctional bases. The sequence came from a man aged 40-50 years in good health and CMV-seronegative. The DNA sequence is TGTGCCTGGAGTGTACTGGGGATGGACAGGGAACAACGGTACTTC. Translated, this gives CAWSVLGMDREQRYF.